This TCR beta chain was sequenced for a study of T cells in Graves' hyperthyroidism and ophthalmopathy. Study background: At the time of initial diagnosis and before any treatment, peripheral blood was collected.

RNA transcripts gave rise to amplified TCR beta CDR3 regions. HTBI primers were used for first-round RT-PCR of the TCR CDR3. TCRdb fed the multiplex PCR reads into MiXCR, producing one record per CDR3 protein. The sample lists 350,000 or so distinct CDR3 sequences; around 18% were seen once. V lost 5 bases and J 2 bases, leaving 11 bases between the germline ends. Per germline, CDR1 KGHDR and CDR2 SFDVKD. CDR3 length: 14 amino acids. About this clonotype: No antigen is known for it.

Points from the study as a whole: From stable hyperthyroidism, ophthalmopathy was set apart by a 13 V-J model. Researchers found most expanded thyroid clonotypes above 0.001 in blood as well.

V usage is TRBV24-1 and J usage is TRBJ2-5, with D possibly TRBD1 on 6 matching bases. The clonotype was recovered from a woman between 40 and 50 years old with Graves' ophthalmopathy. Sequenced input: blood. This chain's CDR3 is CATSAPGQQETQYF. The CDR3 DNA reads TGTGCCACCAGTGCCCCGGGACAACAAGAGACCCAGTACTTC.